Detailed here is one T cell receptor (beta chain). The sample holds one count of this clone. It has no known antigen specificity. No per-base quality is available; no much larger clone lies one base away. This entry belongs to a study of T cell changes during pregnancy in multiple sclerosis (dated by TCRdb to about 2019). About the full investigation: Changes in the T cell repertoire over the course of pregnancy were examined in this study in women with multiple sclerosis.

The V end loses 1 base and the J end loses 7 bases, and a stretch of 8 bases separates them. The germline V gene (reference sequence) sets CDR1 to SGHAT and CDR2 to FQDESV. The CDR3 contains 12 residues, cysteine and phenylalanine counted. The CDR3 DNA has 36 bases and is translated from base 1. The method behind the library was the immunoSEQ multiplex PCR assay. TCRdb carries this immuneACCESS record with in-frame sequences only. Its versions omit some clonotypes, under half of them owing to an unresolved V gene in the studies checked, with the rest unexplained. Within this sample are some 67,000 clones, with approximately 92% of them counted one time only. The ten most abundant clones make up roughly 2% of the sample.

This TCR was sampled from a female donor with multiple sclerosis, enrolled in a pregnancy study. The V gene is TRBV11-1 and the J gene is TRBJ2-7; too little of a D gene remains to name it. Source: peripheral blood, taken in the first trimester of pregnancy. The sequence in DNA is TGTGCCAGCAGCTTAGGCGGCCGGGAGCAGTACTTC. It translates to CASSLGGREQYF.